One and the same sample provided the 14 T cell receptor beta chains below, sequenced in a study of blood T cell repertoires in COVID-19. TCRdb keeps only in-frame clones here, not all; method: immunoSEQ multiplex PCR. The data hold approximately 90,000 clones, with about 87% observed a single time. Sequencing was carried out using peripheral blood. The receptor source for this set is a man aged 55-75 years with acute or convalescent COVID-19.

The V gene is TRBV20-1, the J gene TRBJ1-5; D possibly corresponds to TRBD1 (6 bases). The CDR3 runs 13 residues. Germline values: CDR1 DFQATT, CDR2 SNEGSKA (reference sequence). Deletions cut 5 bases from V and 1 base from J, with 9 bases between. CDR3 sequence reads: CSAGGQSNQPQHF. The CDR3 DNA reads as TGCAGTGCTGGTGGACAGAGCAATCAGCCCCAGCATTTT.

The V and J genes are TRBV11-2 and TRBJ1-2, with TRBD1 matching 7 bases. Trimming took 0 bases from V and 7 from J; bases not matched to a gene: 8. CDR3 length equals 15 residues. Germline CDR1 reads SGHAT; CDR2 reads FQNNGV. The CDR3: CASSLDNRGGIGYTF. DNA of the CDR3: TGTGCCAGCAGCTTAGATAACAGGGGAGGAATTGGCTACACCTTC.

This clone was counted only a few times. The chain employs TRBV10-3 and TRBJ2-7; TRBD2 agrees at 13 bases. Losses at the gene ends were 6 bases for V and 6 bases for J; bases not matched to a gene: 5. This CDR3 has 14 amino acids. The germline V gene has CDR1 ENHRY and CDR2 SYGVKD. The CDR3 sequence: CAIRTSGGASEQYF. CDR3 DNA: TGTGCCATCAGAACTAGCGGGGGGGCCTCCGAGCAGTACTTC.

In this sample, this clone turned up once. In DNA, the CDR3 is TGTGCCAGCAGCTCGATGGGGACAGGATTCTACGAGCAGTACTTC. Amino acids: CASSSMGTGFYEQYF. The J gene is TRBJ2-7, the V gene TRBV5-4; 8 positions match TRBD1. CDR3 length equals 15 residues. Germline V lookup: CDR1 SGHNT, CDR2 YYREEE (reference sequence). The V and J ends lost 3 bases and 3 bases, in that order; junction bases with no gene match: 8.

The chain combines TRBV12-5 with TRBJ2-3, with D possibly matching TRBD1 (5 bases). Germline V gives CDR1 LGHNT, CDR2 FRNRAP. Trimming took 4 bases from V and 9 from J, leaving 8 bases between them. This CDR3 comprises 11 residues. CDR3 nucleotides: TGTGCTAGTGGTTCAGGGATAACGCAGTATTTT. Its protein is CASGSGITQYF. The whole variable domain, remainder taken from reference TRBV12-5 and TRBJ2-3, is DARVTQTPRHKVTEMGQEVTMRCQPILGHNTVFWYRQTMMQGLELLAYFRNRAPLDDSGMPKDRFSAEMPDATLATLKIQPSEPRDSAVYFCASGSGITQYFGPGTRLTVL.

The chain joins TRBV11-2 to TRBJ1-1; a weak D match, TRBD1 (5 bases). V shed 2 bases and J shed 0 bases, with 7 bases lying between them. This CDR3 has 14 residues. Germline V CDR1 and CDR2: SGHAT, FQNNGV. CDR3 amino acids: CASSLTGMNTEAFF. The DNA for the CDR3 is TGTGCCAGCAGCTTAACAGGCATGAACACTGAAGCTTTCTTT.

The chain uses TRBV27 and TRBJ1-4; weak D call: TRBD1 (6 bases). The CDR3 sequence is 14 residues long. Germline-derived CDR1 and CDR2 are MNHEY and SMNVEV (reference sequence). Trimming cost V 3 bases and J 5 bases, with 10 bases left between them. CDR3 nucleotide sequence: TGTGCCAGCAGTTTCCAGGGGCCGAATGAAAAACTGTTTTTT. Its translation: CASSFQGPNEKLFF.

The rearrangement uses TRBV27 and TRBJ2-7; 16 bases are shared with TRBD2. V lost 5 bases to trimming and J lost 7 bases; unmatched junction nucleotides: 11. There are 17 residues in the CDR3. Germline values: CDR1 MNHEY, CDR2 SMNVEV (reference sequence). The DNA of the CDR3 is TGTGCCAGCAGTGTGAGGGGACTAGCGGGAGGGCCGCGGGAGCAGTACTTC. Translation: CASSVRGLAGGPREQYF.

This rearrangement joins TRBV2 to TRBJ2-2; TRBD2 agrees at 13 bases. CDR1 is SNHLY, CDR2 FYNNEI, per germline. J gave up 7 bases and V 7 bases, and 9 bases lay outside the gene matches. CDR3 length: 16 residues. As DNA, the CDR3 is TGTGCCAGCAAGGGAGGGACTAGCGGGGTAGGCGGGGAGCTGTTTTTT. It codes for CASKGGTSGVGGELFF.

The chain carries TRBV5-6 and TRBJ1-2, with 9 bases that match TRBD1. In germline, CDR1 is SGHDT, CDR2 YYEEEE. CDR3 size: 14 residues. The V gene end was trimmed by 4 bases and the J gene end by 4 bases; junction bases not matched to a gene: 5. The CDR3 sequence: CASSPGQGTYGYTF. The CDR3 DNA is TGTGCCAGCAGCCCAGGACAGGGGACCTATGGCTACACCTTC.

The CDR3 protein is CASKRGGQADYEQYF. The CDR3 bases are TGTGCCAGTAAAAGGGGGGGACAGGCCGACTACGAGCAGTACTTC. V usage is TRBV19 and J usage is TRBJ2-7; TRBD1 is a possible D gene (8 bases). Trimming removed 7 bases from V and 3 bases from J, with 19 bases in between. The CDR3 totals 15 residues. Germline CDR1 is LNHDA and CDR2 is SQIVND (reference sequence).

The V call is TRBV19, the J call TRBJ2-3; 14 nucleotides align to TRBD2. The CDR3 is made up of 17 amino acids. Looked up from germline, CDR1 is LNHDA and CDR2 is SQIVND (reference sequence). Trimming removed 4 bases from V and 0 bases from J; junction bases left unmatched: 3. The CDR3 DNA reads TGTGCCAGTAGTACTGGACTAGCGGGGGGCAGCACAGATACGCAGTATTTT. As protein: CASSTGLAGGSTDTQYF.

The chain uses TRBV3-1 (or the pseudogene TRBV3-2) and TRBJ2-2; a possible D gene is TRBD2 (6 bases). The CDR3 runs 14 residues. Germline-derived CDR1 and CDR2 are LGHDT and YNNKEL (reference sequence). The V end was cut by 7 bases, the J end by 5 bases, with 14 bases between. CDR3 sequence: CASKSGVTTGELFF. CDR3 nucleotide sequence: TGTGCCAGCAAATCGGGGGTTACTACCGGGGAGCTGTTTTTT.

The rearrangement uses TRBV5-1 and TRBJ1-1; tentatively, D is TRBD1 (6 bases). With 4 bases removed from V and 3 bases from J, the gap between germline ends came to 13 bases. Germline CDR1 reads SGHRS; CDR2 reads YFSETQ. The CDR3 covers 14 residues. The CDR3 loop is CASSLTGRDTEAFF. The CDR3 DNA reads as TGCGCCAGCAGCCTGACAGGCCGGGACACTGAAGCTTTCTTT. Full variable domain (remainder filled in from reference TRBV5-1 and TRBJ1-1): KAGVTQTPRYLIKTRGQQVTLSCSPISGHRSVSWYQQTPGQGLQFLFEYFSETQRNKGNFPGRFSGRQFSNSRSEMNVSTLELGDSALYLCASSLTGRDTEAFFGQGTRLTVV.